Presented here are 12 T cell receptor beta chains from one specimen sequenced in a study of blood T cells in healthy people across ages. Then a second PCR, running roughly 7 to 11 cycles, was carried out with a sample-barcoded 5' primer and a J-beta primer mix. MiXCR, run by TCRdb on the 5' RACE reads, gives a single entry per CDR3 protein. The sample carries some 1,800,000 distinct CDR3 sequences, about 39% recorded once. The sequencing sample was made of blood. These receptors were obtained from a human donor in good health.

A remark on this clonotype: With a much larger clone just one base away, this may be a read error. The rearrangement joins TRBV6-1 to TRBJ2-7, with TRBD2 identical over 7 bases. Trimming took 2 bases from V and 5 from J; bases not matched to a gene: 6. CDR3 size: 14 residues. Germline V lookup: CDR1 MNHNS, CDR2 SASEGT. The CDR3 DNA is TGTGCCAGCAGTGAATCCTCGGGGGGAGACGAGCAGTACTTC. It codes for CASSESSGGDEQYF.

The chain employs TRBV7-9 and TRBJ2-1; D call uncertain. Looked up from germline, CDR1 is SEHNR and CDR2 is FQNEAQ (reference sequence). The V and J ends lost 5 bases and 2 bases respectively, with 7 bases between them. The CDR3 contains 13 residues. CDR3 in amino acids: CASSTPPYNEQFF. CDR3 sequence (DNA): TGTGCCAGCAGCACCCCCCCCTACAATGAGCAGTTCTTC.

This chain connects TRBV7-3 to TRBJ2-5; TRBD1 agrees at 8 bases. This CDR3 is 15 amino acids long. After removal of 2 bases from V and 4 bases from J, the junction contained 6 bases not matched to a gene. CDR1 is SGHTA, CDR2 FQGTGA, per germline. CDR3 DNA: TGTGCCAGCAGCTTAGGACAGGGAGTGGGAGAGACCCAGTACTTC. Its translation is CASSLGQGVGETQYF.

This clonotype was seen only a few times. V gene TRBV12-3 or TRBV12-4 combines with J gene TRBJ2-7, with D perhaps matching TRBD1 (5 bases). The CDR3 runs 12 residues. V was shortened by 5 bases and J by 4 bases, with 9 bases between the two germline ends. CDR3 region: CASSNHRYEQYF. CDR3 nucleotide sequence: TGTGCCAGCAGTAACCACAGGTACGAGCAGTACTTC.

The chain carries TRBV2 and TRBJ2-5; TRBD1 might be the D (5 bases). The J call is uncertain, as TRBJ2-7 better fits the DNA end. CDR1 and CDR2 from the germline V gene are SNHLY and FYNNEI. The CDR3 loop spans 12 amino acids. This chain's CDR3 is CASSGAGNEQYF. The CDR3 coding sequence is TGTGCCAGCAGTGGGGCAGGGAACGAGCAGTACTTC.

This clonotype turned up a few times. The V and J genes are TRBV5-1 and TRBJ2-3, with D possibly being TRBD1 (5 bases). Germline loops: CDR1 SGHRS, CDR2 YFSETQ. CDR3 length equals 15 residues. V lost 4 bases, J lost 0 bases, and 12 bases lay in between. For the CDR3, the DNA is TGCGCCAGCAGCCCGACAGTCACTAGCACAGATACGCAGTATTTT. It translates to CASSPTVTSTDTQYF.

The chain employs TRBV6-5 and TRBJ1-1, with D maybe TRBD1 (5 bases). CDR3 length equals 17 residues. CDR1 and CDR2 from the germline V gene are MNHEY and SVGAGI. V lost 2 bases, J lost 0 bases, and 16 bases lay in between. The CDR3 here is CASSYGRAGRLNTEAFF. The CDR3 DNA sequence: TGTGCCAGCAGTTACGGGCGCGCGGGACGGTTGAACACTGAAGCTTTCTTT.

This clonotype appeared a few times. V and J are TRBV5-1 and TRBJ2-5, with 10 positions matching TRBD1. Trimming removed 2 bases from V and 4 bases from J; junction bases left unmatched: 11. Germline CDR1 and CDR2: SGHRS and YFSETQ. The CDR3 loop spans 17 amino acids. CDR3: CASSFQTGTGEGETQYF. DNA of the CDR3: TGCGCCAGCAGCTTCCAAACCGGGACAGGGGAGGGAGAGACCCAGTACTTC.

This clonotype was counted between two and nine times. The chain employs TRBV4-3 and TRBJ1-2; the match to TRBD1 covers 9 bases. Germline-derived CDR1 and CDR2 are LGHNA and YSLEER. The CDR3 is 16 amino acids. The V and J ends lost 3 bases and 4 bases, in that order; junction bases with no gene match: 9. The CDR3 sequence is CASSQRTGVNFYGYTF. CDR3 nucleotide sequence: TGCGCCAGCAGCCAGAGGACAGGGGTGAACTTCTATGGCTACACCTTC.

This clonotype was recorded a few times. This chain joins TRBV20-1 and TRBJ2-1; D is perhaps TRBD2 (5 bases). Trimming cost V 6 bases and J 9 bases, with 12 bases left between them. This CDR3 contains 11 residues. Germline V gene data show CDR1 as DFQATT and CDR2 as SNEGSKA (reference sequence). CDR3 in amino acids: CSAERRTEQFF. CDR3 sequence (DNA): TGCAGTGCCGAGCGGCGGACTGAGCAGTTCTTC.

V is TRBV7-3 and J is TRBJ2-2, with 10 bases fitting TRBD2. Germline trimming cut 5 bases from V and 2 bases from J; bases unmatched to any gene: 8. The CDR3 has 17 amino acids. Per germline, CDR1 SGHTA and CDR2 FQGTGA. In DNA form, the CDR3 reads TGTGCCAGCAGCCGAACCTCTAGCGGGGGAAACACCGGGGAGCTGTTTTTT. Amino acid sequence: CASSRTSSGGNTGELFF.

This clonotype was seen repeatedly, ten times or more. This may arise from a read error, as a much more abundant clone is one base away. The genes are TRBV6-5 and TRBJ1-1, with 11 bases aligning to TRBD1. V lost 7 bases to trimming and J lost 5 bases; unmatched junction nucleotides: 12. This CDR3 region has 16 residues. CDR1 is MNHEY, CDR2 SVGAGI, per germline. The CDR3 sequence: CASTTGQGARGTEAFF. For the CDR3, the DNA is TGTGCCAGCACCACAGGACAGGGGGCGCGTGGTACTGAAGCTTTCTTT.